This T cell receptor (beta chain) was obtained from a study of T cell responses to AZD1222 COVID-19 vaccine. Study-level findings and limits: Clonal diversity was possibly underestimated; the donors were predominantly white British and more often female. Nearly half of spike-specific TCRs reportedly target variant regions that are unmutated in the B.1.351 and B.1.1.7 variants. The breadth and depth of Spike-specific TCRs increased once two AZD1222 doses had been given.

Recipients boosted at about 4 weeks or about 12 weeks are pooled. Data came from immunoSEQ multiplex PCR; TCRdb stores just in-frame clones and leaves some out. The sample has 90,000 to 95,000 clones, 85% to 90% seen once; the top ten hold around 10%. The CDR3 sequence is 15 residues long. The germline gives CDR1 SGHNT, CDR2 YENEEA. Trimming cost V 2 bases and J 3 bases, with 10 bases left between them. Remarks on this clone: Its specificity is unknown.

This clonotype was sampled from an adult who received the AZD1222 COVID-19 vaccine. The source material was peripheral blood, sampled 28 days after the second AZD1222 dose. The chain employs TRBV11-3 and TRBJ2-2; no definite D call. In DNA, the CDR3 is TGTGCCAGCAGCTTAATGGGCCTCTACACCGGGGAGCTGTTTTTT. Translation: CASSLMGLYTGELFF.